A selection of T cell receptor beta chains follows, all from one sample in a study of T cell responses to AZD1222 COVID-19 vaccine. Profiled with immunoSEQ multiplex PCR; TCRdb holds only in-frame clones, not every one. This repertoire shows around 140,000 clones, around 90% found once; its top ten account for approximately 5.4%. The material was peripheral blood, obtained 28 days after the second dose of the MenACWY control vaccine. The origin of the receptors is an adult who received the MenACWY meningococcal vaccine as a control. Both conserved end residues are part of each CDR3. The order of the fields is CDR3 protein, V gene, J gene, clone size. Clone size is not always given. Where it is, it says once, few, many or a class for expanded clones.

CDR3aa: CASRPDRNQPQHF
v_gene: TRBV28
j_gene: TRBJ1-5
abundance: .

CDR3aa: CSVGTGMGSPLHF
v_gene: TRBV29-1
j_gene: TRBJ1-6
abundance: .

CDR3aa: CASKGVGGNEQFF
v_gene: TRBV28
j_gene: TRBJ2-1
abundance: once

CDR3aa: CASSPGVGNQPQHF
v_gene: TRBV10-2
j_gene: TRBJ1-5
abundance: .

CDR3aa: CAWSVRDPLPGELFF
v_gene: TRBV30
j_gene: TRBJ2-2
abundance: .

CDR3aa: CASSLNRDQETQYF
v_gene: TRBV2
j_gene: TRBJ2-5
abundance: once

CDR3aa: CASSPARGATYNEQFF
v_gene: TRBV5-1
j_gene: TRBJ2-1
abundance: .

CDR3aa: CASSVEPSGQITQYF
v_gene: TRBV9
j_gene: TRBJ2-3
abundance: .

CDR3aa: CASSQEVGGQPQHF
v_gene: TRBV4-2
j_gene: TRBJ1-5
abundance: .

CDR3aa: CASKRTDRGYNTEAFF
v_gene: TRBV2
j_gene: TRBJ1-1
abundance: .

CDR3aa: CASSYSTGRTDTQYF
v_gene: TRBV6-5
j_gene: TRBJ2-3
abundance: once

CDR3aa: CASSLAGMNTEAFF
v_gene: TRBV27
j_gene: TRBJ1-1
abundance: .

CDR3aa: CASSETANYGYTF
v_gene: TRBV6-4
j_gene: TRBJ1-2
abundance: .

CDR3aa: CASSYFPRIEETQYF
v_gene: TRBV6-5
j_gene: TRBJ2-5
abundance: .

CDR3aa: CATTPGNKRDGSYNEQFF
v_gene: TRBV19
j_gene: TRBJ2-1
abundance: .

CDR3aa: CASSEAGGGPRNEQFF
v_gene: TRBV6-1
j_gene: TRBJ2-1
abundance: .

CDR3aa: CASSPQVGRGTEAFF
v_gene: TRBV5-4
j_gene: TRBJ1-1
abundance: .

CDR3aa: CASSYASSTTNEKLFF
v_gene: TRBV6-6
j_gene: TRBJ1-4
abundance: .

CDR3aa: CASSLQGPTEAFF
v_gene: TRBV5-1
j_gene: TRBJ1-1
abundance: .

CDR3aa: CASSGGATDTQYF
v_gene: TRBV27
j_gene: TRBJ2-3
abundance: .

CDR3aa: CASSQDPRKGTEAFF
v_gene: TRBV3-1/TRBV3-2
j_gene: TRBJ1-1
abundance: .

CDR3aa: CSVRLIQGAHGYTF
v_gene: TRBV29-1
j_gene: TRBJ1-2
abundance: .

CDR3aa: CASTLHRDYGYTF
v_gene: TRBV7-2
j_gene: TRBJ1-2
abundance: once

CDR3aa: CASSASGNAGELFF
v_gene: TRBV6-4
j_gene: TRBJ2-2
abundance: few

CDR3aa: CASSMAGWYEQYF
v_gene: TRBV13
j_gene: TRBJ2-7
abundance: .

CDR3aa: CASSTWTAPEQYF
v_gene: TRBV19
j_gene: TRBJ2-7
abundance: few

CDR3aa: CASSLSLPQEGRYTF
v_gene: TRBV27
j_gene: TRBJ1-2
abundance: few

CDR3aa: CASSATGNTEAFF
v_gene: TRBV19
j_gene: TRBJ1-1
abundance: .

CDR3aa: CAIEAGGSGANVLTF
v_gene: TRBV10-3
j_gene: TRBJ2-6
abundance: .